One and the same sample provided the 9 T cell receptor beta chains below, sequenced in a study of T cell responses to AZD1222 COVID-19 vaccine. The table came from immunoSEQ multiplex PCR; TCRdb's copy has only in-frame clones and leaves some out. The table includes around 83,000 clones, roughly 84% detected once. The starting material was peripheral blood, obtained on day 0 of AZD1222 vaccination. These receptors came from an adult in good health.

The chain uses TRBV11-1 and TRBJ2-1; possibly TRBD1 for D (6 bases). CDR3 length: 15 residues. Deletions cut 2 bases from V and 3 bases from J, with 11 bases between. Germline CDR1 is SGHAT and CDR2 is FQDESV (reference sequence). In nucleotides, the CDR3 is TGTGCCAGCAGCTTACTACAGGGTGGCTACAATGAGCAGTTCTTC. Its protein is CASSLLQGGYNEQFF.

The chain joins TRBV27 to TRBJ1-2; no reliable D call. With 3 bases removed from V and 4 bases from J, the gap between germline ends came to 9 bases. The CDR3 runs 13 residues. Germline assignment: CDR1 MNHEY and CDR2 SMNVEV (reference sequence). The CDR3 loop is CASSFYRSYGYTF. The CDR3 nucleotides read TGTGCCAGCAGTTTTTACAGATCCTATGGCTACACCTTC.

The rearrangement links TRBV4-2 to TRBJ1-1; 7 bases agree with TRBD1. Losses at the gene ends were 4 bases for V and 8 bases for J; bases not matched to a gene: 7. The CDR3 is 13 residues long. Looked up from germline, CDR1 is LGHNA and CDR2 is YNFKEQ. The DNA of the CDR3 is TGTGCCAGCAGCCTTACAGGGGAGAGAGAAGCTTTCTTT. Encoded protein: CASSLTGEREAFF.

This rearrangement joins TRBV7-6 to TRBJ2-1; 15 bases map to TRBD2. V was pared by 3 bases and J by 5 bases, with 5 bases of the junction left unmatched. CDR1 SGHVS and CDR2 FNYEAQ come from the germline V gene. The CDR3 loop spans 17 amino acids. This chain's CDR3 is CASSFQGLAGGHNEQFF. CDR3 sequence (DNA): TGTGCCAGCAGCTTTCAAGGACTAGCGGGGGGGCACAATGAGCAGTTCTTC.

The rearrangement joins TRBV7-7 to TRBJ2-5, with D possibly matching TRBD1 (5 bases). Deletions cut 4 bases from V and 1 base from J, with 13 bases between. CDR1 and CDR2 from the germline V gene are SSHAT and FNYEAQ (reference sequence). The CDR3 contains 15 residues. The CDR3 loop is CASSSYLTGQETQYF. Written as DNA, the CDR3 is TGTGCCAGCAGCTCCTACTTAACAGGCCAAGAGACCCAGTACTTC.

V usage is TRBV6-2 or TRBV6-3 and J usage is TRBJ1-2, with 11 bases identical to TRBD1. The V gene end was trimmed by 4 bases and the J gene end by 8 bases; junction bases not matched to a gene: 6. Germline V gives CDR1 MNHEY, CDR2 SVGEGT. The CDR3 length is 14 residues. This CDR3 is CASSSGQGVKGYTF. DNA of the CDR3: TGTGCCAGCAGTTCGGGACAGGGGGTGAAGGGCTACACCTTC.

This clone is a singleton in its sample. The chain employs TRBV23-1 and TRBJ1-4, with D hard to call. TRBV23-1 is an ORF; its function is uncertain. This CDR3 is built from 15 residues. V lost 4 bases and J lost 6, with 15 bases in between. CDR3 protein: CASSLRSEGDEKLFF. The CDR3, as DNA: TGCGCCAGCAGTCTTAGATCCGAGGGTGATGAAAAACTGTTTTTT.

The CDR3 loop reads CASSQGLADVELFF. CDR3 nucleotides: TGTGCCAGCAGCCAGGGACTAGCGGACGTCGAGCTGTTTTTT. The chain links TRBV16 to TRBJ2-2, with 11 bases fitting TRBD2. After removal of 3 bases from V and 11 bases from J, the junction contained 5 bases not matched to a gene. Germline assignment: CDR1 KGHSY and CDR2 FQNENV. The CDR3 extends over 14 amino acids.

The chain joins TRBV6-4 to TRBJ1-1, with D unresolved. V dropped 6 bases and J dropped 8 bases, with 16 bases sitting between them. The CDR3 runs 13 residues. Germline CDR1 reads MRHNA; CDR2 reads SNTAGT. CDR3: CASSQEARGEAFF. The CDR3 bases are TGTGCCAGCAGCCAGGAAGCCCGAGGAGAAGCTTTCTTT.